The 30 T cell receptor beta chains in this list originate from one sample, sequenced in a study of T cells in Graves' hyperthyroidism and ophthalmopathy. Amplification yielded TCR beta CDR3 regions, with RNA transcripts as the source. Initially, a first-round RT-PCR of the TCR CDR3 employed the HTBI primer set. TCRdb ran MiXCR on the multiplex PCR reads and lists one entry per CDR3 protein. The data hold about 610,000 distinct CDR3 sequences, with roughly 50% observed a single time. Sequences were obtained from peripheral blood or thyroid tissue (not recorded which). The source of these receptors is a young woman with Graves' hyperthyroidism.

This clonotype was observed many times. This chain connects TRBV11-2 to TRBJ1-1; no clear D gene. Trimming shortened V by 5 bases and J by 1 base, and 11 bases separated the two germline ends. CDR3 size: 14 residues. Germline-derived CDR1 and CDR2 are SGHAT and FQNNGV. The CDR3 DNA sequence: TGTGCCAGCAGCCTAGGACTGGAGAACACTGAAGCTTTCTTT. It translates to CASSLGLENTEAFF.

This clonotype has a count of ten or more. The chain carries TRBV20-1 and TRBJ1-2; D not certain. Germline-derived CDR1 and CDR2 are DFQATT and SNEGSKA (reference sequence). V was pared by 2 bases and J by 7 bases, with 26 bases between. The CDR3 is 17 residues long. In DNA, the CDR3 is TGCAGTGCTAGATCCCACACGGGCCTACCCCCCTTTTCTGGCTACACCTTC. It translates to CSARSHTGLPPFSGYTF.

The chain combines TRBV9 with TRBJ1-2, with D hard to call. This CDR3 has 12 residues. Trimming removed 3 bases from V and 6 bases from J, with 9 bases in between. Germline lookup yields CDR1 SGDLS and CDR2 YYNGEE. The chain's CDR3 is CASSGWVDGYTF. CDR3 sequence (DNA): TGTGCCAGCAGCGGTTGGGTCGATGGCTACACCTTC.

The chain carries TRBV20-1 and TRBJ2-5, with 10 bases fitting TRBD2. In germline, CDR1 is DFQATT, CDR2 SNEGSKA (reference sequence). The CDR3 sequence is 16 residues long. Trimming at V came to 0 bases and at J to 4 bases, leaving 8 bases not matched to a gene. This CDR3 is CSARDDGSGRGETQYF. CDR3 in DNA: TGCAGTGCTAGAGATGACGGAAGCGGGAGGGGAGAGACCCAGTACTTC.

Turning to this clonotype: One base away lies a much larger clone, so this may be a sequencing read error. The chain carries TRBV5-6 and TRBJ1-5, with 9 positions matching TRBD1. The CDR3 contains 14 residues. The ends lost 4 bases at V and 9 bases at J; junction bases unmatched: 8. From germline, CDR1 is SGHDT and CDR2 YYEEEE. The CDR3 reads CASSPGTGPRPQHF. In nucleotides, the CDR3 is TGTGCCAGCAGCCCCGGGACAGGGCCTCGGCCCCAGCATTTT.

The chain recombines TRBV24-1 with TRBJ2-1; 9 positions match TRBD1. The CDR3 is made up of 15 amino acids. The V gene's germline CDR1 is KGHDR and CDR2 SFDVKD. V lost 3 bases, J lost 7 bases, and 6 bases stayed unmatched. The DNA for the CDR3 is TGTGCCACCAGTGATCCGGGACAGGGTCAAAATGAGCAGTTCTTC. This sequence encodes CATSDPGQGQNEQFF.

V usage is TRBV16 and J usage is TRBJ1-1; D remains unclear. Between the trimmed V and J ends, which lost 1 base and 8 bases, there was a span of 11 bases. Germline V gives CDR1 KGHSY, CDR2 FQNENV. The CDR3 loop spans 13 amino acids. CDR3 sequence: CASSQLALQEAFF. CDR3 nucleotides: TGTGCCAGCAGCCAATTAGCGCTCCAAGAAGCTTTCTTT. Drawing the rest from reference TRBV16 and TRBJ1-1, the complete variable domain is GEEVAQTPKHLVRGEGQKAKLYCAPIKGHSYVFWYQQVLKNEFKFLISFQNENVFDETGMPKERFSAKCLPNSPCSLEIQATKLEDSAVYFCASSQLALQEAFFGQGTRLTVV.

V and J are TRBV2 and TRBJ1-1; unclear D gene. V lost 3 bases to trimming and J lost 2 bases, with 13 bases between them. CDR3 length: 15 amino acids. The germline gives CDR1 SNHLY, CDR2 FYNNEI. The CDR3 spells CASSETASGNTEAFF. CDR3 sequence (DNA): TGTGCCAGCAGTGAGACGGCTAGCGGTAACACTGAAGCTTTCTTT.

This clonotype was picked up one time. The CDR3 bases are TGTGCCAGCAGCTTTGCAGGGGCTTTCTTT. Translating gives CASSFAGAFF. The V call is TRBV7-2, the J call TRBJ1-1; TRBD1 might be the D (5 bases). Germline V gene sequence: CDR1 SGHTA, CDR2 FQGNSA. V lost 3 bases, J lost 11 bases, and 7 bases lay in between. This CDR3 region has 10 residues. Filled out from reference TRBV7-2 and TRBJ1-1, the complete variable domain reads GAGVSQSPSNKVTEKGKDVELRCDPISGHTALYWYRQSLGQGLEFLIYFQGNSAPDKSGLPSDRFSAERTGGSVSTLTIQRTQQEDSAVYLCASSFAGAFFGQGTRLTVV.

This chain links TRBV6-2 or TRBV6-3 with TRBJ1-1; the D gene is possibly TRBD1 (5 bases). Per germline, CDR1 MNHEY and CDR2 SVGEGT. The V gene lost 3 bases and the J gene lost 5 bases, with 16 bases spanning the gap. The CDR3 loop spans 15 amino acids. CDR3 sequence (DNA): TGTGCCAGCAGTTATCCGTGGGGCGGCGGAACTGAAGCTTTCTTT. This translates into CASSYPWGGGTEAFF.

This clonotype was counted ten times or more. This sequence joins TRBV7-9 and TRBJ2-7; no firm D call. This CDR3 region has 12 residues. The germline V and J ends were trimmed by 0 bases and 3 bases, with 3 bases remaining between them. In germline, CDR1 is SEHNR, CDR2 FQNEAQ (reference sequence). CDR3 nucleotide sequence: TGTGCCAGCAGCTTAGCGAACTACGAGCAGTACTTC. It codes for CASSLANYEQYF.

As concerns this clonotype: Germline is not matched at one junction end, which may reflect a read error. The J gene is TRBJ2-7, the V gene TRBV27; D may be TRBD1 (6 bases). This CDR3 spans 17 amino acids. The germline CDR1 and CDR2 sequences are MNHEY and SMNVEV (reference sequence). CDR3 sequence (DNA): TGTGCCAGCAGTTTAAGTACGACTACAGGGCGACCCTACGGGCAGTACTTC. This sequence encodes CASSLSTTTGRPYGQYF.

This clonotype was seen a handful of times. The V call is TRBV18, the J call TRBJ2-7, with 7 nucleotides matching TRBD1. V was pared by 4 bases and J by 3 bases, with 9 bases of the junction left unmatched. CDR1 KGHSH and CDR2 LQKENI come from the germline V gene. CDR3 length equals 15 residues. The CDR3 region has the DNA TGTGCCAGCTCACGTCTCGGGACAGACTTCTACGAGCAGTACTTC. Amino acids: CASSRLGTDFYEQYF.

This rearrangement joins TRBV10-3 to TRBJ1-2; D might be TRBD1 (6 bases). The CDR3 contains 14 residues. From germline, CDR1 is ENHRY and CDR2 SYGVKD. V gave up 0 bases and J gave up 4 bases, with 9 bases separating them. The CDR3 protein is CAISESTGIYGYTF. CDR3 bases: TGTGCCATCAGTGAGTCAACAGGGATCTATGGCTACACCTTC.

This clonotype was picked up many times. The chain carries TRBV2 and TRBJ2-6, with 12 nucleotides matching TRBD1. J gave up 0 bases and V 3 bases, and 6 bases lay outside the gene matches. The CDR3 length is 19 residues. Germline assignment: CDR1 SNHLY and CDR2 FYNNEI. CDR3: CASSDRDRGPYSGANVLTF. The CDR3 nucleotides are TGTGCCAGCAGTGACCGGGACAGGGGGCCCTACTCTGGGGCCAACGTCCTGACTTTC.

This clonotype was detected many times. The CDR3 nucleotides are TGTGCCAGCAGTTTGGTCCGCTCACCCCTCCACTTT. Translated, it gives CASSLVRSPLHF. This chain links TRBV12-3 or TRBV12-4 with TRBJ1-6; D is undetermined. The V end lost 3 bases, the J end lost 10 bases, and 7 bases lay between the germline ends. The CDR3 covers 12 residues.

This chain uses TRBV7-9 with TRBJ1-1, with 9 bases aligning to TRBD1. Looked up from germline, CDR1 is SEHNR and CDR2 is FQNEAQ (reference sequence). The CDR3 is 16 amino acids. Trimming removed 4 bases from V and 4 bases from J; junction bases left unmatched: 10. CDR3 region: CASSSRTGTGTTEAFF. The CDR3 bases are TGTGCCAGCAGCTCAAGAACCGGGACAGGGACCACTGAAGCTTTCTTT.

This clonotype was detected many times. The chain combines TRBV7-6 with TRBJ2-7; 8 nucleotides align to TRBD1. The CDR3 covers 15 residues. Losses at the gene ends were 5 bases for V and 2 bases for J; bases not matched to a gene: 8. Germline CDR1 and CDR2: SGHVS and FNYEAQ. DNA of the CDR3: TGTGCCAGCAGCGCGAGCGACAGGGGAACCTACGAGCAGTACTTC. This sequence encodes CASSASDRGTYEQYF.

A few counts support this clonotype. This rearrangement joins TRBV27 to TRBJ2-7; no firm D call. The CDR3 length is 11 residues. CDR1 MNHEY and CDR2 SMNVEV come from the germline V gene (reference sequence). The germline V and J ends were trimmed by 6 bases and 6 bases, with 9 bases remaining between them. This CDR3 reads CASRGWREQYF. The DNA for the CDR3 is TGTGCCAGCAGAGGGTGGCGCGAGCAGTACTTC.

In its sample, this clonotype was seen many times. The chain is built from TRBV20-1 and TRBJ1-2; a possible D gene is TRBD1 (5 bases). Trimming shortened V by 5 bases and J by 2 bases, and 9 bases separated the two germline ends. The CDR3 spans 12 residues. Germline V gene lookup returns CDR1 DFQATT and CDR2 SNEGSKA (reference sequence). In DNA form, the CDR3 reads TGCAGTGCTTTGACAGTCAACTATGGCTACACCTTC. Its translation is CSALTVNYGYTF.

The rearrangement joins TRBV29-1 to TRBJ2-1; TRBD1 is a possible D gene (6 bases). Deletions cut 2 bases from V and 6 bases from J, with 20 bases between. Germline values: CDR1 SQVTM, CDR2 ANQGSEA. The CDR3 runs to 16 residues. CDR3 DNA sequence: TGCAGCGTTGAATACCCCGGGGCAGGGGTCACCAATGAGCAGTTCTTC. Translated, it gives CSVEYPGAGVTNEQFF.

This chain connects TRBV7-9 to TRBJ2-7, with D possibly TRBD2 on 5 matching bases. The CDR3 length is 12 residues. Trimming stripped 5 bases from V and 4 bases from J, with 9 bases between. CDR1 is SEHNR and CDR2 is FQNEAQ in the germline V gene (reference sequence). CDR3 sequence: CASSGSKYEQYF. In nucleotides, the CDR3 is TGTGCCAGCAGCGGGAGTAAATACGAGCAGTACTTC.

Turning to this clonotype: One base away lies a much larger clone, so this may be a sequencing read error. This chain uses TRBV19 with TRBJ2-2; 10 bases agree with TRBD1. CDR1 is LNHDA, CDR2 SQIVND, per germline (reference sequence). The CDR3 has 19 amino acids. The CDR3 DNA reads TGTGCCAGTAGGCATCCTCTCAACCGGGACAGGGGTATCACCGGGGGGCTGTTTTTT. Its protein product is CASRHPLNRDRGITGGLFF.

This clonotype has a count of ten or more. The rearrangement joins TRBV10-3 to TRBJ1-1, with D possibly being TRBD1 (6 bases). The germline V gene has CDR1 ENHRY and CDR2 SYGVKD. Trimming shortened V by 7 bases and J by 0 bases, and 12 bases separated the two germline ends. The CDR3 length is 14 residues. The CDR3 coding sequence is TGTGCCATCAACAGGGACAAAATGAACACTGAAGCTTTCTTT. As protein: CAINRDKMNTEAFF.

This clonotype occurred many times. This chain's CDR3 is CASSEDLGRHTIYF. The CDR3, as DNA: TGTGCCAGCAGTGAAGATCTGGGCCGGCACACCATATATTTT. The genes are TRBV2 and TRBJ1-3; D not certain. V was trimmed by 1 base and J by 8 bases, leaving 12 bases between them. The CDR3 consists of 14 residues. Germline V gene data show CDR1 as SNHLY and CDR2 as FYNNEI.

For this clonotype: A much larger clone sits a single nucleotide away, making a read error possible. The V call is TRBV7-9, the J call TRBJ2-7; D assignment may be TRBD1 or TRBD2 (6 bases each). Trimming shortened V by 5 bases and J by 4 bases, and 9 bases separated the two germline ends. CDR1 is SEHNR and CDR2 is FQNEAQ in the germline V gene (reference sequence). This CDR3 has 12 residues. This CDR3 is CASSRGEYEQYF. The CDR3 region has the DNA TGTGCCAGCAGCAGGGGGGAGTACGAGCAGTACTTC.

To note about this clonotype: Given the absence of the conserved phenylalanine or tryptophan at the CDR3 end, a read error is likely. This chain uses TRBV10-3 with TRBJ1-2; D is unclear. The germline V and J ends were trimmed by 0 bases and 10 bases, with 9 bases remaining between them. This CDR3 region has 12 residues. The germline CDR1 and CDR2 sequences are ENHRY and SYGVKD. CDR3 in DNA: TGTGCCATCAGTGAGTCAAGTCGTGACTACACCCTC. The encoded protein is CAISESSRDYTL.

This clonotype was seen ten or more times. The rearrangement joins TRBV7-2 to TRBJ2-7; TRBD2 might be the D (5 bases). The CDR3 spans 14 residues. The V end was cut by 7 bases, the J end by 0 bases, with 13 bases between. The germline CDR1 and CDR2 sequences are SGHTA and FQGNSA. As DNA, the CDR3 is TGTGCCAGCACACACGGGGAAGACTCCTACGAGCAGTACTTC. It specifies CASTHGEDSYEQYF.

This clonotype was seen a few times. V and J are TRBV29-1 and TRBJ1-5; 7 bases agree with TRBD1. The V and J ends lost 7 bases and 3 bases, in that order; junction bases with no gene match: 9. Looked up from germline, CDR1 is SQVTM and CDR2 is ANQGSEA. CDR3 length: 14 amino acids. The CDR3 DNA sequence: TGCAGCGCTAGACAGGGTGGGGACAATCAGCCCCAGCATTTT. Amino acid sequence: CSARQGGDNQPQHF.

On this clonotype: This could be a read error, since a much larger clone is one nucleotide away. This chain connects TRBV12-3 or TRBV12-4 to TRBJ2-7; 10 nucleotides match TRBD1. Trimming took 6 bases from V and 6 from J; bases not matched to a gene: 11. This CDR3 contains 15 residues. CDR3 nucleotides: TGTGCCAGCAGCCTCCCCGGGACAGGGGTAGGCGAGCAGTACTTC. Its protein product is CASSLPGTGVGEQYF.